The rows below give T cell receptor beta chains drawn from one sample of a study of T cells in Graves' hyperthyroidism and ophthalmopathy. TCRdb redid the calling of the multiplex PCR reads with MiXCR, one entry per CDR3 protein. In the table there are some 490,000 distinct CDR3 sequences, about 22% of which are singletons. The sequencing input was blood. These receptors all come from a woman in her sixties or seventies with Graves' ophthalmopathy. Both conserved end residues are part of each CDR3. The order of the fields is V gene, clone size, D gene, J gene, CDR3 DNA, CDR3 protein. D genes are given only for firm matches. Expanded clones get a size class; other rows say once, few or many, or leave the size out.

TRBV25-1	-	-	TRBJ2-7	TGTGCCAGCAGAGAGAGGGAGCAGTACTTC	CASREREQYF
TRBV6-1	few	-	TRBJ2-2	TGTGCCAGCAGCCTTCAACTAGTGGCGGGCACCGGGGAGCTGTTTTTT	CASSLQLVAGTGELFF
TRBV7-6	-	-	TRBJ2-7	TGTGCCAGCAGCCCTTCCTGGGCGCACGAGCAGTACTTC	CASSPSWAHEQYF
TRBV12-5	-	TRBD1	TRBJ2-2	TGTGCTAGTGGTTTGGTCCCCCTTGGACAGGGCGACACCGGGGAGCTGTTTTTT	CASGLVPLGQGDTGELFF
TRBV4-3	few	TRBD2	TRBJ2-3	TGCGCCAGCAGCCCACAGACTAGCGGGAGCGATACGCAGTATTTT	CASSPQTSGSDTQYF
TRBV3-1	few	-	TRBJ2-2	TGTGCCAGCAGCCCGAGCCTGAACACCGGGGAGCTGTTTTTT	CASSPSLNTGELFF
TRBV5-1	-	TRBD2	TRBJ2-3	TGCGCCAGCAGGACCCCCTCGCCGGGAGGGGTGGCAGATACGCAGTATTTT	CASRTPSPGGVADTQYF
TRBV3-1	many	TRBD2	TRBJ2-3	TGTGCCAGCAGCCAACCGGGAGGACGCACAGATACGCAGTATTTT	CASSQPGGRTDTQYF
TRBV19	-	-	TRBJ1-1	TGTGCCAGTAGTAAGGGACACCCGAACACTGAAGCTTTCTTT	CASSKGHPNTEAFF
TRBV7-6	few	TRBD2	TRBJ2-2	TGTGCCAGCAGCGCCGGGACTAGCGGAGCGAACACCGGGGAGCTGTTTTTT	CASSAGTSGANTGELFF
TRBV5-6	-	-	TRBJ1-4	TGTGCCAGCAGCGCCGGGTTTTCCCTAACTAATGAAAAACTGTTTTTT	CASSAGFSLTNEKLFF
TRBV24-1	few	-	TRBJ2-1	TGTGCCACCAGTGAGGGGCCAGGAGACAATGAGCAGTTCTTC	CATSEGPGDNEQFF
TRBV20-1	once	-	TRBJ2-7	TGCAGTGCTAGTCGCGGGGAGCAGTACTTC	CSASRGEQYF
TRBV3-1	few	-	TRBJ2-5	TGTGCCAGCAGCCAAGGAGATAGGTCGGAGACCCAGTACTTC	CASSQGDRSETQYF
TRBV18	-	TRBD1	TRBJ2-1	TGTGCCAGCTCACGACGACAGGGGGCTGATGAGCAGTTCTTC	CASSRRQGADEQFF
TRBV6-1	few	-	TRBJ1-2	TGTGCCAGCAGTGAAGCTGAAGCGGGCGACTATGGCTACACCTTC	CASSEAEAGDYGYTF
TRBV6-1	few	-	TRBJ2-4	TGTGCCAGCAGTGATCCAGGGTTTGCCAAAAACATTCAGTACTTC	CASSDPGFAKNIQYF
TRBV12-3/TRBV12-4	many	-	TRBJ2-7	TGTGCCAGCAGGGCAACGGGACTTGACTACGAGCAGTACTTC	CASRATGLDYEQYF
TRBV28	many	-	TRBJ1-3	TGTGCCAGCAGTTTAGTCCACGGAAACACCATATATTTT	CASSLVHGNTIYF
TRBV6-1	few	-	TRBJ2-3	TGTGCCAGCAGTGACAGGGCGAGTACAGATACGCAGTATTTT	CASSDRASTDTQYF
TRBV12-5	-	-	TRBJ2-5	TGTGCTAGTGGCGACCAGTGGGAGACCCAGTACTTC	CASGDQWETQYF
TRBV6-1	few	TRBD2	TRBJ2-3	TGTGCCAGCAGTCCTTGGGGGGGGATCAGCACAGATACGCAGTATTTT	CASSPWGGISTDTQYF
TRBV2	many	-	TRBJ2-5	TGTGCCAGCAGTGTGCGGGGACCCAGGGAGACCCAGTACTTC	CASSVRGPRETQYF
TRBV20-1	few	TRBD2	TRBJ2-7	TGCAGTGGGAGAGGGAGCGGGAGGGACGAGCAGTACTTC	CSGRGSGRDEQYF
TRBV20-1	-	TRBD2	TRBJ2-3	TGCAGTGCTGGGAGCGGGGGGGATCCTAGCACAGATACGCAGTATTTT	CSAGSGGDPSTDTQYF
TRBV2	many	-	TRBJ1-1	TGTGCCAGCTGGGCCGGGGCAGGGTCAACTGAAGCTTTCTTT	CASWAGAGSTEAFF
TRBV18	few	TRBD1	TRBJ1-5	TGTGCCAGCAGACAGGGGGCGGTAGGCCAGCCCCAGCATTTT	CASRQGAVGQPQHF
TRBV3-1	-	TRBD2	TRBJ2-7	TGTGCCAGCAGCCATAGGACTAGCGGGAAAGACGAGCAGTACTTC	CASSHRTSGKDEQYF
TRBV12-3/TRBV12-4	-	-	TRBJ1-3	TGTGCCACCTCACGGGGCTCGTTGGGCAACACCATATATTTT	CATSRGSLGNTIYF
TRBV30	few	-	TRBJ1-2	TGTGCCTGGAGAGGGCAGGGGACGGGAGGCTACACCTTC	CAWRGQGTGGYTF
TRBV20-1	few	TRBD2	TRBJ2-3	TGCAGTGCTCTGGGACTAGCGGGAACACCTAGCACAGATACGCAGTATTTT	CSALGLAGTPSTDTQYF
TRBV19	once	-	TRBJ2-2	TGTGCCAGCGAAGCAACAGGGTATTCCACCGGGGAGCTGTTTTTT	CASEATGYSTGELFF
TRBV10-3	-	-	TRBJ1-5	TGTGCCATCAGTGAGATGGGTTTTGGCAATCAGCCCCAGCATTTT	CAISEMGFGNQPQHF
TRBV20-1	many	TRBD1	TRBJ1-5	TGCAGTGCGGGGTACAGGGGGCGGGATCAGCCCCAGCATTTT	CSAGYRGRDQPQHF
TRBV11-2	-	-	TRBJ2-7	TGTGCCAGCAGATCTGGGAGAGGAAAATACGAGCAGTACTTC	CASRSGRGKYEQYF
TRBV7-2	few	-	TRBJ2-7	TGTGCCAGCACCCGATCTAGCATCGCCGAGCAGTACTTC	CASTRSSIAEQYF
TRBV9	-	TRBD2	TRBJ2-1	TGTGCCAGCAGCCCCCCGGGACTAGCGAGTCATTACAATGAGCAGTTCTTC	CASSPPGLASHYNEQFF
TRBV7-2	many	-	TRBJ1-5	TGTGCCAGCAGCACAGAGACCAATCAGCCCCAGCATTTT	CASSTETNQPQHF
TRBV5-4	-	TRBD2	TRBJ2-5	TGTGCCAGCAGCCCTGGTTCTAGCGGGGGTTTCGAGACCCAGTACTTC	CASSPGSSGGFETQYF
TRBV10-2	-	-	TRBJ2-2	TGCGCCAGCAGTGAGTCCTTAAACACCGGGGAGCTGTTTTTT	CASSESLNTGELFF
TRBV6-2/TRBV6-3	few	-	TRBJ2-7	TGTGCCACAACCAGGGATTGGTACGAGCAGTACTTC	CATTRDWYEQYF
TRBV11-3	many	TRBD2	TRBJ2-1	TGTGCCAGCATCTTGGGGGAGGGACACAATGAGCAGTTCTTC	CASILGEGHNEQFF
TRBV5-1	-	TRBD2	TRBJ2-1	TGCGCCAGCAGCTTGGTTACTAGCGGGTCTTTTAATGAGCAGTTCTTC	CASSLVTSGSFNEQFF
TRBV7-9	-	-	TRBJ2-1	TGTGCCAGCAGCTTGGGAGGAGGGCTCGGGAATGAGCAGTTCTTC	CASSLGGGLGNEQFF
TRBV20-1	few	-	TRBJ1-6	TGCAGTGCTCGTTACAGGTCCAGCTCCTATAATTCACCCCTCCACTTT	CSARYRSSSYNSPLHF
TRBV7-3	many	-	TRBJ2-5	TGTGCCAGCAACGTTAAGGAGGGTAATGAGACCCAGTACTTC	CASNVKEGNETQYF
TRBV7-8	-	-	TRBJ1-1	TGTGCCAGCAGCAACTTTGGAGGGGATCTTGAAGCTTTCTTT	CASSNFGGDLEAFF
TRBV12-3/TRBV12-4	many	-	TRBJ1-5	TGTGCCAGCGCCTTGGGGGGGTCTCATCAGCCCCAGCATTTT	CASALGGSHQPQHF
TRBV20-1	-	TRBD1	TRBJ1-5	TGCAGTGCTTTACCCGGGACAGTGGACCAACGCAATCAGCCCCAGCATTTT	CSALPGTVDQRNQPQHF
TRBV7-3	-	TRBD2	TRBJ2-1	TGTGCCAGCAGCTTAAGGGAAGTGGGTAGCGGGAGTGAGTGGTCCTACAATGAGCAGTTCTTC	CASSLREVGSGSEWSYNEQFF
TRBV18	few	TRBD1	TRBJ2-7	TGTGCCAGCTCACGGGACAGGGCGCTCTACGAGCAGTACTTC	CASSRDRALYEQYF
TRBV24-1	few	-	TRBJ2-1	TGTGCCACCAGACGAAGGGTGGGCGACGGTGAGCAGTTCTTC	CATRRRVGDGEQFF
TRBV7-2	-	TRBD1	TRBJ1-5	TGTGCCAGCAGCCCCCACCCCGGGACAGGGTTTGGACAGCCCCAGCATTTT	CASSPHPGTGFGQPQHF
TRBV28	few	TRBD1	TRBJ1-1	TGTGCCAGCAGACCCGGGACAGTGATGATCCCTGAAGCTTTCTTT	CASRPGTVMIPEAFF
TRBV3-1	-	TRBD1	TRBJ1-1	TGTGCCAGCAGCGCAGGGACAGATGTAACTGAAGCTTTCTTT	CASSAGTDVTEAFF
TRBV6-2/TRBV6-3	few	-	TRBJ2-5	TGTGCCAGCAGTTATAAAGTCGGGCAAACTCTCAAAGAGACCCAGTACTTC	CASSYKVGQTLKETQYF
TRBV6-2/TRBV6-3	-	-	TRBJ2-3	TGTGCCAGCAGTTATTATTTTGGTTTCGGCGATGTTTTCGCAGATACGCAGTATTTT	CASSYYFGFGDVFADTQYF
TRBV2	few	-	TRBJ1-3	TGTGCCAGCAGGGGGGACTCTGGAAACACCATATATTTT	CASRGDSGNTIYF
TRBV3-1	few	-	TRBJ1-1	TGTGCCAGCAGCCAAGTTTCCAGGGGAACTGAAGCTTTCTTT	CASSQVSRGTEAFF
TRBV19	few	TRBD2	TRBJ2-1	TGTGCCAGTAGTATTCCCCGGACTAGCGGATCGCCAAGACATGAGCAGTTCTTC	CASSIPRTSGSPRHEQFF